The clone carrying this T cell receptor (beta chain) was counted between two and nine times. Antigen specificity is unknown. From the reads, TCRdb called clonotypes with MiXCR, one entry per CDR3 protein. The sample holds approximately 500,000 distinct CDR3 sequences, 15% to 20% seen once. The data belong to a study of T cell repertoires in cytomegalovirus infection. Study overall: Public TCR beta signatures indicated both CMV infection and matching HLA type. Broader study findings: In two of eight donors, the top clonotype was HLA-C-restricted CMV-specific. The study identified carriers of CMV plus the relevant HLA from cumulative public TCR beta family frequency.

Material for sequencing was CD8+ T cells from PBMCs. The source of this sequence is a human donor in good health (CMV status not recorded). Some clones in this sample may be carry-over from other donors' samples.

The CDR3 sequence is CASSYPEGDSPLHF. In DNA, the CDR3 is TGTGCCAGCAGCTACCCTGAAGGGGACTCACCCCTCCACTTT. The chain uses TRBV3-1 and TRBJ1-6, with D possibly matching TRBD1 (5 bases). Trimming left V 5 bases short and J 10 bases short, with 15 bases between. Germline V gene lookup returns CDR1 LGHDT and CDR2 YNNKEL (reference sequence). The CDR3 sequence is 14 residues long.